This T cell receptor (beta chain) was found in a study of Graves' ophthalmopathy and Graves' hyperthyroidism. General study points: In blood, most expanded thyroid clonotypes above 0.001 frequency were also detected. Sensitivity of 85% to 90% and specificity of approximately 81% were achieved when a 13-signature model separated ophthalmopathy from stable hyperthyroidism.

Scientists amplified the TCR beta CDR3 regions from RNA transcripts. The first-round RT-PCR employed HTBI primers together with the Qiagen OneStep RT-PCR kit. A multiplex PCR was then performed as the second round. TCRdb reprocessed the multiplex PCR reads with MiXCR, giving one entry per CDR3 protein. The sample includes 740,000 or so distinct CDR3 sequences, 35% to 50% of them seen just once. Of note for this clonotype: As yet, its antigen is unknown. One base away lies a much larger clone, so this may be a sequencing read error.

The sequence was obtained from an adult man with Graves' ophthalmopathy. Sequenced: peripheral blood.

CDR3 sequence: CASSMTLGSGNTIYF. The CDR3 DNA reads as TGTGCCAGCAGCATGACCCTAGGTTCGGGAAACACCATATATTTT. This chain links TRBV7-8 with TRBJ1-3; D remains ambiguous. Per germline, CDR1 SGHVS and CDR2 FQNEAQ. The CDR3 consists of 15 residues. Between the trimmed V and J ends, which lost 5 bases and 4 bases, there was a span of 15 bases. Variable domain in full (rest from reference TRBV7-8 and TRBJ1-3): GAGVSQSPRYKVAKRGQDVALRCDPISGHVSLFWYQQALGQGPEFLTYFQNEAQLDKSGLPSDRFFAERPEGSVSTLKIQRTQQEDSAVYLCASSMTLGSGNTIYFGEGSWLTVV.